A single sample gave rise to the 14 T cell receptor beta chains below, sequenced in a study of technical replicates of blood from several donors (dated by TCRdb to about 2017). The library was prepared using the immunoSEQ multiplex PCR assay. In TCRdb, the immuneACCESS table is reduced to in-frame sequences with V and J assigned. These tables do not hold every clone; where another copy was compared, an unresolved V gene accounts for under half, and the others remain unexplained. In this sample the table shows some 57,000 clones, about nine tenths of which occur a single time. The ten top clones hold roughly 5% of the sample. The specimen sequenced was PBMCs. These TCRs come from a human donor in good health. Some clones in this sample may be carry-over from other donors' samples.

This clone came up once. The rearrangement links TRBV5-4 to TRBJ2-3, with TRBD2 matching over 7 bases. The CDR3 has 15 residues. CDR1 SGHNT and CDR2 YYREEE come from the germline V gene (reference sequence). Trimming took 2 bases from V and 2 from J; bases not matched to a gene: 5. The CDR3 region is CASSFGGGSTDTQYF. CDR3 nucleotide sequence: TGTGCCAGCAGCTTTGGCGGGGGTTCCACAGATACGCAGTATTTT.

The chain carries TRBV6-1 and TRBJ1-1; D may be TRBD1 (6 bases). Between the trimmed V and J ends, which lost 2 bases and 9 bases, there was a span of 7 bases. Germline values: CDR1 MNHNS, CDR2 SASEGT. There are 11 residues in the CDR3. CDR3 residues: CASSERGKAFF. CDR3 nucleotides: TGTGCCAGCAGTGAAAGGGGGAAAGCTTTCTTT.

This clone was recorded a few times. The V and J genes are TRBV6-1 and TRBJ1-1; 8 nucleotides align to TRBD1. The trim removed 7 bases at V and 12 bases at J, leaving 10 bases unmatched. This CDR3 is 12 amino acids long. Germline loops: CDR1 MNHNS, CDR2 SASEGT. CDR3 DNA: TGTGCCAGCAAACCGTGGACAGGGAAGACTTTCTTT. The encoded protein is CASKPWTGKTFF.

The genes are TRBV29-1 and TRBJ2-1; 8 bases agree with TRBD2. CDR3 size: 13 residues. The trim removed 2 bases at V and 3 bases at J, leaving 0 bases unmatched. CDR1 is SQVTM, CDR2 ANQGSEA, per germline. The CDR3 spells CSVELAGYNEQFF. As DNA, the CDR3 is TGCAGCGTTGAACTAGCGGGCTACAATGAGCAGTTCTTC.

The J gene is TRBJ2-1, the V gene TRBV11-2, with 9 bases lining up with TRBD2. This CDR3 has 17 amino acids. V shed 0 bases, J shed 3 bases, and the junction held 6 bases outside the gene matches. Germline loops: CDR1 SGHAT, CDR2 FQNNGV. The CDR3 nucleotides read TGTGCCAGCAGCTTAGATCAGCTAGCGGGATTCTACAATGAGCAGTTCTTC. Translating gives CASSLDQLAGFYNEQFF. Full variable domain (remainder filled in from reference TRBV11-2 and TRBJ2-1): EAGVAQSPRYKIIEKRQSVAFWCNPISGHATLYWYQQILGQGPKLLIQFQNNGVVDDSQLPKDRFSAERLKGVDSTLKIQPAKLEDSAVYLCASSLDQLAGFYNEQFFGPGTRLTVL.

The chain is built from TRBV14 and TRBJ1-2; weak D call: TRBD1 (5 bases). V lost 3 bases, J lost 2 bases, and 7 bases lay in between. The CDR3 is made up of 13 amino acids. Germline V lookup: CDR1 SGHDN, CDR2 FVKESK. The CDR3 DNA reads as TGTGCCAGCAGCCAGAGACAGAACTATGGCTACACCTTC. Its translation is CASSQRQNYGYTF.

The chain combines TRBV5-1 with TRBJ2-5; tentative D call: TRBD1 (6 bases). The CDR3 has 16 residues. Trimming stripped 3 bases from V and 3 bases from J, with 18 bases between. The germline gives CDR1 SGHRS, CDR2 YFSETQ. This CDR3 reads CASSYRQARNKETQYF. Written as DNA, the CDR3 is TGCGCCAGCAGCTACCGACAGGCTCGGAATAAAGAGACCCAGTACTTC.

The V and J genes are TRBV10-3 and TRBJ2-3; 10 nucleotides agree with TRBD2. CDR1 is ENHRY and CDR2 is SYGVKD in the germline V gene. V trimming: 5 bases; J trimming: 1 base; junction bases outside the gene matches: 9. The CDR3 has 17 amino acids. The CDR3 nucleotides are TGTGCCATCAGTTCTAAAAGACTAGCGGGTCGCACAGATACGCAGTATTTT. Protein product: CAISSKRLAGRTDTQYF.

The gene calls are TRBV5-1 and TRBJ2-7, with 7 bases fitting TRBD1. The V and J ends lost 4 bases and 1 base, in that order; junction bases with no gene match: 2. Germline V gene data show CDR1 as SGHRS and CDR2 as YFSETQ. CDR3 size: 13 residues. CDR3 region: CASSPGQSYEQYF. The CDR3 DNA reads as TGCGCCAGCAGCCCGGGACAGTCCTACGAGCAGTACTTC.

The chain carries TRBV5-1 and TRBJ2-7; 9 nucleotides align to TRBD1. The CDR3 is made up of 16 amino acids. V lost 4 bases and J lost 4; bases outside the gene matches: 12. Germline V gene data show CDR1 as SGHRS and CDR2 as YFSETQ. The CDR3 DNA follows: TGCGCCAGCAGCCCCCAGTTGGACAGGGGTCCTTACGAGCAGTACTTC. This sequence encodes CASSPQLDRGPYEQYF.

This clone has just one count. The genes are TRBV19 and TRBJ1-5; D unresolved. V lost 6 bases and J 3 bases, leaving 15 bases between the germline ends. CDR1 is LNHDA and CDR2 is SQIVND in the germline V gene (reference sequence). The CDR3 totals 15 residues. The CDR3 loop is CASRTSSQINQPQHF. DNA for the CDR3: TGTGCCAGTAGGACAAGTTCCCAGATCAATCAGCCCCAGCATTTT. Together with reference TRBV19 and TRBJ1-5, the CDR3 gives the full variable domain: DGGITQSPKYLFRKEGQNVTLSCEQNLNHDAMYWYRQDPGQGLRLIYYSQIVNDFQKGDIAEGYSVSREKKESFPLTVTSAQKNPTAFYLCASRTSSQINQPQHFGDGTRLSIL.

The rearrangement joins TRBV4-2 to TRBJ2-3; TRBD2 matches 7 bases. The CDR3 is made up of 15 amino acids. V gave up 3 bases and J gave up 2 bases; unmatched junction bases: 5. Germline V CDR1 and CDR2: LGHNA, YNFKEQ. The DNA for the CDR3 is TGTGCCAGCAGCCATGCTGAGCGGGACACAGATACGCAGTATTTT. This codes for CASSHAERDTDTQYF.

V is TRBV11-2 and J is TRBJ1-1; TRBD1 matches at 8 bases. V shed 4 bases, J shed 9 bases, and the junction held 7 bases outside the gene matches. Germline CDR1 and CDR2: SGHAT and FQNNGV. This CDR3 contains 13 residues. Here the CDR3 DNA reads TGTGCCAGCAGCTCTGGACAGGGAGGTAAAGCTTTCTTT. Its protein product is CASSSGQGGKAFF. Full variable domain (outside the CDR3, taken from reference TRBV11-2 and TRBJ1-1): EAGVAQSPRYKIIEKRQSVAFWCNPISGHATLYWYQQILGQGPKLLIQFQNNGVVDDSQLPKDRFSAERLKGVDSTLKIQPAKLEDSAVYLCASSSGQGGKAFFGQGTRLTVV.

This rearrangement joins TRBV7-8 to TRBJ2-1, with 9 bases matching TRBD2. The CDR3 covers 15 residues. Per germline, CDR1 SGHVS and CDR2 FQNEAQ. V was pared by 0 bases and J by 15 bases, with 12 bases of the junction left unmatched. In nucleotides, the CDR3 is TGTGCCAGCAGCTTAGCGATTGGGTTAGCGGGGGATCTGTTCTTC. This codes for CASSLAIGLAGDLFF.